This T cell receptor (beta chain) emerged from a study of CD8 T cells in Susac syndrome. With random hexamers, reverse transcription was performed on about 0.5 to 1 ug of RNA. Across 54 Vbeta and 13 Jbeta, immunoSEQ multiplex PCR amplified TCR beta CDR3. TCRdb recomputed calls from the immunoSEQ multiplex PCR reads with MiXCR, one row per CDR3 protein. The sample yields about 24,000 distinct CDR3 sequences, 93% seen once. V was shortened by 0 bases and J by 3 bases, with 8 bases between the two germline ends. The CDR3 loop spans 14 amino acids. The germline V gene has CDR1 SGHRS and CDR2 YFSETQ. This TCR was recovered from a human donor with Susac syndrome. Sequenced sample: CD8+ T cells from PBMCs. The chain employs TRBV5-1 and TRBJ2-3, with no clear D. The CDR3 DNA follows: TGCGCCAGCAGCTTGGCCTCCGGGACAGATACGCAGTATTTT. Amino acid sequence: CASSLASGTDTQYF. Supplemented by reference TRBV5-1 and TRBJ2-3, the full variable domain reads KAGVTQTPRYLIKTRGQQVTLSCSPISGHRSVSWYQQTPGQGLQFLFEYFSETQRNKGNFPGRFSGRQFSNSRSEMNVSTLELGDSALYLCASSLASGTDTQYFGPGTRLTVL.